Detailed here is one T cell receptor (beta chain). Its antigen remains unknown. Healthy bone marrow donors made up the cohort. This entry is derived from a study of cytomegalovirus exposure and HLA in healthy donors. The study, taken as a whole, reports: Overall, under 200 TCR beta chains were annotated as cytomegalovirus-associated. In a later analysis, specific HLA alleles were associated with about 18,000 TCR beta sequences at a 0.05 false discovery rate.

Primers for the PCR totalled 60 Vbeta and 13 Jbeta. Sequenced by immunoSEQ multiplex PCR; TCRdb stores in-frame clones only, minus some. The table lists about 160,000 clones, approximately 80% of them singletons, with approximately 1.9% in the top ten. Material for sequencing was PBMCs. This sequence was found in a man younger than 30 in good health and CMV-seronegative.

DNA of the CDR3: TGTGCCAGCAGCGAAAATCGGGGTACCGGGGAGCTGTTTTTT. Its translation: CASSENRGTGELFF. V usage is TRBV7-9 and J usage is TRBJ2-2, with D maybe TRBD2 (5 bases). Germline loops: CDR1 SEHNR, CDR2 FQNEAQ (reference sequence). V lost 5 bases to trimming and J lost 5 bases, with 12 bases between them. The length of the CDR3 is 14 residues.